This TCR beta chain emerged from a study of early T cells in non-severe SARS-CoV-2 infection. In the study overall: Sequencing used unsorted whole-blood bulk RNA, so chains lack pairing.

Individual cDNA molecules received unique molecular identifiers. One entry per CDR3 protein results from TCRdb running MiXCR on the 5' RACE reads. The sample shows approximately 79,000 distinct CDR3 sequences, around 13% of them seen only once. This clonotype was counted at least ten times. Its specificity is unknown. General study findings and limits: Private and CD4 specificities were missed by VDJdb matching, skewed to anti-spike CD8.

The germline V gene encodes CDR1 SQVTM and CDR2 ANQGSEA. The V end lost 5 bases, the J end lost 4 bases, and 11 bases lay between the germline ends. The CDR3 length is 12 residues. The rearrangement links TRBV29-1 to TRBJ1-1, with D possibly matching TRBD1 (6 bases). The specimen sequenced was whole blood. This clonotype was obtained from an adult who was a healthcare worker with PCR-confirmed SARS-CoV-2 infection or an uninfected control (not recorded which). CDR3 in DNA: TGCAGCGTTTCTGAGGGGGGCACTGAAGCTTTCTTT. Protein: CSVSEGGTEAFF. Variable domain in full (rest from reference TRBV29-1 and TRBJ1-1): SAVISQKPSRDICQRGTSLTIQCQVDSQVTMMFWYRQQPGQSLTLIATANQGSEATYESGFVIDKFPISRPNLTFSTLTVSNMSPEDSSIYLCSVSEGGTEAFFGQGTRLTVV.